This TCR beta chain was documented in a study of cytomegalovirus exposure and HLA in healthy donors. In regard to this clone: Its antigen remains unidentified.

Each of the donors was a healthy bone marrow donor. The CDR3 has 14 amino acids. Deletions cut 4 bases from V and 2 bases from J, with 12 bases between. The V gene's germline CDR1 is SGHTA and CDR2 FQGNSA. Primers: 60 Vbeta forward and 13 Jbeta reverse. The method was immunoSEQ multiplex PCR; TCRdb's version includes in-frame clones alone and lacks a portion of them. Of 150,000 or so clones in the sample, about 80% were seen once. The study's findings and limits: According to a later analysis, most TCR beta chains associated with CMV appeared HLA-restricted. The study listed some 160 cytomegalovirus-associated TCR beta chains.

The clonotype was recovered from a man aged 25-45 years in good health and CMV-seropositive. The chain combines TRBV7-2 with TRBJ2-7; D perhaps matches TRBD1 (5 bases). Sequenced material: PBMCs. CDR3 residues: CASSSQVGTYEQYF. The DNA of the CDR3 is TGTGCCAGCAGCTCACAGGTGGGGACCTACGAGCAGTACTTC.